The 4 T cell receptor beta chains below come from one sample, sequenced in a study of cytotoxic CD8 clonotypes in ibrutinib-treated CLL. Method: immunoSEQ multiplex PCR; TCRdb's copy keeps in-frame clones and lacks some. The sample comprises over 45,000 clones, 55% to 65% of which are singletons, and roughly 22% rests with the top ten. The sequences come from PBMCs, collected after 24 months of ibrutinib treatment. These receptors were collected from a human donor with chronic lymphocytic leukemia.

This clone was seen once. V usage is TRBV7-2 and J usage is TRBJ1-1; D gene uncertain. Germline V gene data show CDR1 as SGHTA and CDR2 as FQGNSA. Trimming took 6 bases from V and 8 from J, leaving 25 bases between them. The CDR3 is 16 residues long. The CDR3 nucleotides are TGTGCCAGCAGTACCATGGGTACGGGGAGGGTCTTCGAAGCTTTCTTT. As protein: CASSTMGTGRVFEAFF.

As regards this clone: One junction end does not reproduce the germline sequence, and a read error may be involved. The rearrangement links TRBV19 to TRBJ1-2, with 10 bases lining up with TRBD1. The CDR3 contains 14 residues. Germline CDR1 and CDR2: LNHDA and SQIVND (reference sequence). This CDR3 is CASRRQGAEYGYTF. The CDR3 DNA reads TGTGCGAGTAGGAGACAGGGGGCGGAGTATGGCTACACCTTC.

This clone was observed at least ten times. The chain couples TRBV9 to TRBJ2-5; tentative D call: TRBD2 (7 bases). CDR1 is SGDLS, CDR2 YYNGEE, per germline. V was clipped by 2 bases and J by 0 bases, with 17 bases between them. This CDR3 spans 17 amino acids. CDR3 protein: CASSVTPRGAHQETQYF. In DNA form, the CDR3 reads TGTGCCAGCAGCGTCACCCCCCGGGGGGCCCACCAAGAGACCCAGTACTTC.

This clone was observed a handful of times. The chain links TRBV18 to TRBJ1-1; D gene unclear. V lost 4 bases, J lost 0 bases, and 12 bases lay in between. Germline V lookup: CDR1 KGHSH, CDR2 LQKENI. The CDR3 has 15 residues. CDR3 loop: CASSRSADLNTEAFF. The CDR3 DNA reads as TGTGCCAGCTCACGCTCTGCGGACTTGAACACTGAAGCTTTCTTT.